The 28 T cell receptor beta chains listed next were all sequenced from one sample in a study of cytomegalovirus exposure and HLA in healthy donors. Use of 60 Vbeta and 13 Jbeta primers characterized the PCR. Assay used: immunoSEQ multiplex PCR; TCRdb lists only in-frame clones, some missing. The sample records some 200,000 clones, roughly 88% being singletons. The sample was PBMCs. The receptors derive from a boy between 2 and 15 years old in good health and CMV-seronegative.

This chain connects TRBV18 to TRBJ2-3; 10 bases agree with TRBD1. With 6 bases clipped from V and 1 base from J, the junction kept 4 bases outside the gene matches. CDR1 is KGHSH, CDR2 LQKENI, per germline. This CDR3 region has 15 residues. Here the CDR3 reads CASSRQGAGTDTQYF. As DNA, the CDR3 is TGTGCCAGCTCCCGACAGGGGGCGGGCACAGATACGCAGTATTTT. The entire variable domain, with the rest obtained from reference TRBV18 and TRBJ2-3, is as follows: NAGVMQNPRHLVRRRGQEARLRCSPMKGHSHVYWYRQLPEEGLKFMVYLQKENIIDESGMPKERFSAEFPKEGPSILRIQQVVRGDSAAYFCASSRQGAGTDTQYFGPGTRLTVL.

The J gene is TRBJ2-5, the V gene TRBV10-1, with D possibly being TRBD1 (6 bases). Germline V gives CDR1 WNHNN, CDR2 SYGVQD (reference sequence). The CDR3 has 15 amino acids. Deletions cut 8 bases from V and 1 base from J, with 17 bases between. The CDR3 region has the DNA TGCGCCAGCTCAGAACTACAGGGAACCCAAGAGACCCAGTACTTC. This translates into CASSELQGTQETQYF.

The chain combines TRBV9 with TRBJ2-1; 12 nucleotides line up with TRBD2. The CDR3 contains 17 residues. J was trimmed by 7 bases and V by 0 bases; bases with no gene match: 8. CDR1 and CDR2 (germline): SGDLS, YYNGEE. The CDR3, as DNA: TGTGCCAGCAGCGTAGAGTCTAGCGGGGGGGTTTTGAATGAGCAGTTCTTC. This sequence encodes CASSVESSGGVLNEQFF.

This chain uses TRBV27 with TRBJ2-3; 9 positions match TRBD2. The CDR3 is made up of 16 amino acids. Germline V gives CDR1 MNHEY, CDR2 SMNVEV (reference sequence). V lost 11 bases to trimming and J lost 0 bases; unmatched junction nucleotides: 12. The CDR3 spells CAGKRTSAYSTDTQYF. The CDR3 coding sequence is TGTGCCGGCAAACGGACTAGCGCATATAGCACAGATACGCAGTATTTT.

The chain joins TRBV10-1 to TRBJ2-5; a possible D gene is TRBD1 (5 bases). Trimming shortened V by 3 bases and J by 7 bases, and 21 bases separated the two germline ends. CDR1 and CDR2 from the germline V gene are WNHNN and SYGVQD (reference sequence). There are 16 residues in the CDR3. The CDR3 nucleotides are TGCGCCAGCAGTGACCCTCGACAGTTCGCGGTGCGGACCCAGTACTTC. Translating it yields CASSDPRQFAVRTQYF.

This chain uses TRBV27 with TRBJ2-1; a possible D gene is TRBD2 (5 bases). The germline V and J ends were trimmed by 5 bases and 8 bases, with 22 bases remaining between them. This CDR3 is built from 16 residues. CDR1 and CDR2 (germline): MNHEY, SMNVEV (reference sequence). The CDR3 DNA is TGTGCCAGCAGTCCCCACCGGGTCCGGGGTATGGATGAGCAGTTCTTC. This sequence encodes CASSPHRVRGMDEQFF.

The V gene is TRBV5-6, the J gene TRBJ1-3; 7 bases fit TRBD1. Looked up from germline, CDR1 is SGHDT and CDR2 is YYEEEE. Trimming took 4 bases from V and 3 from J; bases not matched to a gene: 7. The CDR3 is 15 residues long. As DNA, the CDR3 is TGTGCCAGCAGCCGTATCGACAGGGATGGAAACACCATATATTTT. Its protein is CASSRIDRDGNTIYF.

This clone has only a few counts. This chain connects TRBV5-1 to TRBJ1-1; tentative D call: TRBD1 (6 bases). CDR1 is SGHRS, CDR2 YFSETQ, per germline. The CDR3 totals 14 residues. Trimming took off 0 bases at V and 3 bases at J, with 9 bases between the two ends. CDR3 loop: CASSLEQGDTEAFF. The CDR3 DNA reads TGCGCCAGCAGCTTGGAACAGGGCGACACTGAAGCTTTCTTT.

In this sample, this clone turned up once. V is TRBV6-5 and J is TRBJ2-7, with D maybe TRBD2 (6 bases). The V gene lost 7 bases and the J gene lost 3 bases, with 16 bases spanning the gap. CDR1 is MNHEY, CDR2 SVGAGI, per germline. The CDR3 sequence is 14 residues long. This CDR3 is CASIEPGLNYEQYF. As DNA, the CDR3 is TGTGCCAGCATCGAACCGGGACTTAACTACGAGCAGTACTTC.

The table lists this clone with a count of one. The chain is built from TRBV18 and TRBJ2-1, with 9 nucleotides matching TRBD1. The CDR3 is 15 residues long. Germline V gives CDR1 KGHSH, CDR2 LQKENI. V dropped 3 bases and J dropped 6; count of bases not matched to a gene: 6. CDR3 sequence: CASSPGQGTLNEQFF. The DNA for the CDR3 is TGTGCCAGCTCACCGGGACAGGGAACCCTCAATGAGCAGTTCTTC.

This clone was picked up a small number of times. V gene TRBV2 combines with J gene TRBJ1-5; D is unclear. Germline CDR1 is SNHLY and CDR2 is FYNNEI. The CDR3 length is 13 residues. V dropped 7 bases and J dropped 3 bases, with 10 bases sitting between them. The CDR3 sequence: CASILEVNQPQHF. The CDR3 DNA is TGTGCCAGCATCCTAGAGGTCAATCAGCCCCAGCATTTT. The whole variable domain, remainder taken from reference TRBV2 and TRBJ1-5, is EPEVTQTPSHQVTQMGQEVILRCVPISNHLYFYWYRQILGQKVEFLVSFYNNEISEKSEIFDDQFSVERPDGSNFTLKIRSTKLEDSAMYFCASILEVNQPQHFGDGTRLSIL.

This sequence joins TRBV30 and TRBJ2-7, with 8 positions matching TRBD2. Germline assignment: CDR1 GTSNPN and CDR2 SVGIG (reference sequence). V was clipped by 3 bases and J by 0 bases; unmatched bases: 1. This CDR3 spans 13 amino acids. The CDR3 reads CAWSGGGSYEQYF. The CDR3 DNA is TGTGCCTGGAGCGGGGGGGGCTCCTACGAGCAGTACTTC.

The chain recombines TRBV30 with TRBJ2-3; 7 bases fit TRBD1. Per the germline V gene, CDR1 is GTSNPN and CDR2 is SVGIG (reference sequence). The CDR3 covers 14 residues. V lost 4 bases and J lost 2; bases outside the gene matches: 6. The CDR3, as DNA: TGTGCCTGGACCCCGGGACAGTACACAGATACGCAGTATTTT. Translation gives CAWTPGQYTDTQYF.

The chain has TRBV6-1 and TRBJ1-2; D gene uncertain. Germline lookup yields CDR1 MNHNS and CDR2 SASEGT. CDR3 size: 15 residues. The V end lost 1 base, the J end lost 0 bases, and 9 bases lay between the germline ends. This CDR3 reads CASSEVREANYGYTF. CDR3 DNA: TGTGCCAGCAGTGAAGTCCGGGAGGCTAACTATGGCTACACCTTC.

This rearrangement joins TRBV6-5 to TRBJ1-2, with D perhaps matching TRBD1 (5 bases). With 8 bases removed from V and 4 bases from J, the gap between germline ends came to 17 bases. The CDR3 loop spans 14 amino acids. The V gene's germline CDR1 is MNHEY and CDR2 SVGAGI. This CDR3 is CASGTGETPYGYTF. DNA for the CDR3: TGTGCCAGCGGAACAGGCGAGACTCCCTATGGCTACACCTTC.

The rearrangement links TRBV30 to TRBJ2-2, with 7 bases that match TRBD2. The V gene's germline CDR1 is GTSNPN and CDR2 SVGIG (reference sequence). The ends lost 3 bases at V and 2 bases at J; junction bases unmatched: 3. This CDR3 has 14 amino acids. The CDR3 DNA sequence: TGTGCCTGGAGCGGGACTACTAACACCGGGGAGCTGTTTTTT. Encoded protein: CAWSGTTNTGELFF.

This rearrangement joins TRBV13 to TRBJ2-2; 7 bases are shared with TRBD1. In germline, CDR1 is PRHDT, CDR2 FYEKMQ (reference sequence). The junction had 17 bases not matched to a gene; V was cut back by 7 bases and J by 3 bases. The CDR3 length is 18 residues. In DNA, the CDR3 is TGTGCCAGCATCATCCTCCAAAGGGACAGTAAATACACCGGGGAGCTGTTTTTT. Translating it yields CASIILQRDSKYTGELFF.

This chain uses TRBV7-8 with TRBJ1-5, with 10 bases lining up with TRBD1. V shed 7 bases and J 5 bases; nucleotides not matched to a gene: 2. Germline values: CDR1 SGHVS, CDR2 FQNEAQ. The CDR3 has 13 amino acids. The CDR3 protein is CASMTGGDQPQHF. CDR3 in DNA: TGTGCCAGCATGACAGGGGGCGATCAGCCCCAGCATTTT. Full variable domain (remainder filled in from reference TRBV7-8 and TRBJ1-5): GAGVSQSPRYKVAKRGQDVALRCDPISGHVSLFWYQQALGQGPEFLTYFQNEAQLDKSGLPSDRFFAERPEGSVSTLKIQRTQQEDSAVYLCASMTGGDQPQHFGDGTRLSIL.

The gene calls are TRBV6-6 and TRBJ2-1; D perhaps matches TRBD2 (6 bases). V dropped 6 bases and J dropped 12 bases, with 27 bases sitting between them. CDR1 and CDR2 (germline): MNHNY, SVGAGI (reference sequence). The CDR3 is 16 residues long. In nucleotides, the CDR3 is TGTGCCAGCAGCCCAGGGAGACTCGGAGGGCGGTGGGGGCAGTTCTTC. Translation: CASSPGRLGGRWGQFF.

This clone was seen a handful of times. The rearrangement joins TRBV7-2 to TRBJ1-1; D is uncertain. The CDR3 is 13 residues long. V lost 3 bases and J 4 bases, leaving 9 bases between the germline ends. Germline loops: CDR1 SGHTA, CDR2 FQGNSA. This chain's CDR3 is CASSFFGGTEAFF. The CDR3 region has the DNA TGTGCCAGCAGCTTTTTCGGAGGCACTGAAGCTTTCTTT.

This sequence joins TRBV18 and TRBJ1-2, with D perhaps matching TRBD1 (6 bases). In germline, CDR1 is KGHSH, CDR2 LQKENI. The CDR3 has 13 residues. Trimming took 2 bases from V and 3 from J, leaving 7 bases between them. CDR3 coding DNA: TGTGCCAGCTCACCAACAGGGTACTATGGCTACACCTTC. Its translation is CASSPTGYYGYTF.

The chain joins TRBV7-2 to TRBJ2-1; 11 bases are shared with TRBD2. The V gene end was trimmed by 5 bases and the J gene end by 7 bases; junction bases not matched to a gene: 7. Germline lookup yields CDR1 SGHTA and CDR2 FQGNSA. This CDR3 comprises 15 residues. The CDR3 loop is CASSLGTSGGNEQFF. The CDR3 DNA sequence: TGTGCCAGCAGCCTAGGGACTAGCGGAGGGAATGAGCAGTTCTTC.

This chain connects TRBV2 to TRBJ2-7, with 8 bases matching TRBD2. Germline V gene sequence: CDR1 SNHLY, CDR2 FYNNEI. The CDR3 length is 13 residues. Trimming removed 4 bases from V and 4 bases from J; junction bases left unmatched: 3. CDR3 amino acids: CASSVAGGYEQYF. DNA of the CDR3: TGTGCCAGCAGTGTTGCGGGGGGATACGAGCAGTACTTC.

The chain combines TRBV5-4 with TRBJ2-2; 12 nucleotides align to TRBD2. V shed 4 bases, J shed 4 bases, and the junction held 8 bases outside the gene matches. The CDR3 loop spans 17 amino acids. CDR1 and CDR2 from the germline V gene are SGHNT and YYREEE (reference sequence). In DNA, the CDR3 is TGTGCCAGCAGCCGATATGGACTAGCGGGGTTCACCGGGGAGCTGTTTTTT. It encodes CASSRYGLAGFTGELFF.

A word on this clone: A read error may produce the germline difference seen at one junction end. For the CDR3, the DNA is TGTGCTAGCAGCTTGGGACTAGCGGGGGGCCAATACAATGAGCAGTTCTTC. This encodes CASSLGLAGGQYNEQFF. The rearrangement joins TRBV7-7 to TRBJ2-1; 15 bases agree with TRBD2. This CDR3 is 17 amino acids long. Germline V gene data show CDR1 as SSHAT and CDR2 as FNYEAQ (reference sequence).

The rearrangement uses TRBV2 and TRBJ1-6; D is perhaps TRBD1 (6 bases). CDR1 and CDR2 from the germline V gene are SNHLY and FYNNEI. The CDR3 length is 12 residues. Trimming pared 5 bases from V and 10 bases from J, leaving 9 bases between. The CDR3 DNA follows: TGTGCCAGCAGTTACAGGGTCTCACCCCTCCACTTT. As protein: CASSYRVSPLHF.

The rearrangement uses TRBV5-1 and TRBJ2-3; 7 bases agree with TRBD2. The CDR3 has 14 residues. The junction had 5 bases not matched to a gene; V was cut back by 4 bases and J by 3 bases. Per germline, CDR1 SGHRS and CDR2 YFSETQ. DNA of the CDR3: TGCGCCAGCAGCCTCATGGGAGGGACAGATACGCAGTATTTT. Translating it yields CASSLMGGTDTQYF.

V gene TRBV5-6 combines with J gene TRBJ2-1, with D maybe TRBD2 (6 bases). V was clipped by 4 bases and J by 0 bases, with 11 bases between them. Germline loops: CDR1 SGHDT, CDR2 YYEEEE. CDR3 size: 15 residues. CDR3 loop: CASSAGSSSYNEQFF. The CDR3 bases are TGTGCCAGCAGCGCGGGATCGAGCTCCTACAATGAGCAGTTCTTC.